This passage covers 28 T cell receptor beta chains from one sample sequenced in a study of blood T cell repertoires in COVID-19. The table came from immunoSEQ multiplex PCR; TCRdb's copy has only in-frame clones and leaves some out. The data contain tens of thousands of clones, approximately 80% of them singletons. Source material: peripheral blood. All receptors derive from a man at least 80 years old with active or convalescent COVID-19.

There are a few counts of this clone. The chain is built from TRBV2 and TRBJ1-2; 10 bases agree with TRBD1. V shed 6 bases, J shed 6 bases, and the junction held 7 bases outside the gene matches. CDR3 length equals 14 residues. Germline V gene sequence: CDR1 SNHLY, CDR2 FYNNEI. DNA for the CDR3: TGTGCCAGCAGAGGAGAGGGGACAGGGGATGGCTACACCTTC. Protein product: CASRGEGTGDGYTF.

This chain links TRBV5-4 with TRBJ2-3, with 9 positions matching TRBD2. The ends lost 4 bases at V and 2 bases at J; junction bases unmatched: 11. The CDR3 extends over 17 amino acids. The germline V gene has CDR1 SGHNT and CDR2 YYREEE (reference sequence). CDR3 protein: CASSEYPGLAYTDTQYF. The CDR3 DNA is TGTGCCAGCAGCGAATACCCGGGACTAGCTTACACAGATACGCAGTATTTT.

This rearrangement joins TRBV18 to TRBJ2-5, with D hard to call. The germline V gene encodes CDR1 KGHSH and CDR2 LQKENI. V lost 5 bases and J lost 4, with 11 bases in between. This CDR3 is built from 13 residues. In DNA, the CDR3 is TGTGCCAGCTCAGGAGAGGCTAGAGAGACCCAGTACTTC. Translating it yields CASSGEARETQYF. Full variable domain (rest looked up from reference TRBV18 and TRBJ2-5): NAGVMQNPRHLVRRRGQEARLRCSPMKGHSHVYWYRQLPEEGLKFMVYLQKENIIDESGMPKERFSAEFPKEGPSILRIQQVVRGDSAAYFCASSGEARETQYFGPGTRLLVL.

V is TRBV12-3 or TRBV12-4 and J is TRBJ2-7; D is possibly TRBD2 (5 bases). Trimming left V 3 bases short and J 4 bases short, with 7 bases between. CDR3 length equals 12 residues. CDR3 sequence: CASSFTGYEQYF. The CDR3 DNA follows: TGTGCCAGCAGTTTTACGGGATACGAGCAGTACTTC.

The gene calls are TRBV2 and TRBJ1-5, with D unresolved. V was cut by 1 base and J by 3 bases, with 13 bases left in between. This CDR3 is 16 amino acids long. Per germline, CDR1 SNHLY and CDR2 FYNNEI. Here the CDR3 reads CASSEGPKINNQPQHF. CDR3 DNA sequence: TGTGCCAGCAGTGAAGGGCCAAAAATAAACAATCAGCCCCAGCATTTT.

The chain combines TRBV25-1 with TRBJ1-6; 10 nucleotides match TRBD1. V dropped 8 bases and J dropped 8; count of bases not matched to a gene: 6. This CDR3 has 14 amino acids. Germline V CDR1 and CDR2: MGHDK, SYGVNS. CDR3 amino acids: CASGGQGTYSPLHF. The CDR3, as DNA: TGTGCCAGCGGGGGACAGGGGACTTATTCACCCCTCCACTTT.

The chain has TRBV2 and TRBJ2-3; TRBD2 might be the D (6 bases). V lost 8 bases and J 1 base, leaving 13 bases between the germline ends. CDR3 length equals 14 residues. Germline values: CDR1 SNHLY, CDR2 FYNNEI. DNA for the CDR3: TGTGCCAGCGGGAGGCGGGGACGCACAGATACGCAGTATTTT. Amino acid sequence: CASGRRGRTDTQYF.

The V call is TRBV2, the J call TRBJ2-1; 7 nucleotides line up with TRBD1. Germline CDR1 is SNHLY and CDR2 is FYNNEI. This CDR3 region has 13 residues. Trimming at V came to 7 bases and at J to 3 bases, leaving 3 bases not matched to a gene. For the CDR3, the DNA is TGTGCCAGCAAGAGGGGGCACTACAATGAGCAGTTCTTC. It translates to CASKRGHYNEQFF.

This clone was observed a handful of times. In DNA form, the CDR3 reads TGTGCCAGCAGTGGGAGGACAGGGTCGGTAGAGGCTTTCTTT. It encodes CASSGRTGSVEAFF. The chain combines TRBV2 with TRBJ1-1, with 8 bases fitting TRBD1. From germline, CDR1 is SNHLY and CDR2 FYNNEI. V gave up 4 bases and J gave up 11 bases; unmatched junction bases: 12. The CDR3 length is 14 residues.

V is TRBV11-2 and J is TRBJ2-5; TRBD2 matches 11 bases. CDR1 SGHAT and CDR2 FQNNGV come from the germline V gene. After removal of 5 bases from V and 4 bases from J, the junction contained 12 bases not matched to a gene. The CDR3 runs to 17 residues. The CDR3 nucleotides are TGTGCCAGCAGCAAAACCATCGGACTAGCGGGTTTAGAGACCCAGTACTTC. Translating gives CASSKTIGLAGLETQYF.

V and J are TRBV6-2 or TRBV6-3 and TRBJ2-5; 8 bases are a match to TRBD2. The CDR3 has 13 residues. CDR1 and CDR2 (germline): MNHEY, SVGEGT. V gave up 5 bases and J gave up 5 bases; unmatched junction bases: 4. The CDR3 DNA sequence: TGTGCCAGCAGTCGGGGGGGCCGGGAGACCCAGTACTTC. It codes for CASSRGGRETQYF.

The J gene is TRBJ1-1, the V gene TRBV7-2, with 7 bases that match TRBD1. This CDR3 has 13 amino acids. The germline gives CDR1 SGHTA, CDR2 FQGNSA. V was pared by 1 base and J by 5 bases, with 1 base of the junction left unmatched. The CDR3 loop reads CASSLEQGTEAFF. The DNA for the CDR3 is TGTGCCAGCAGCTTAGAACAGGGGACTGAAGCTTTCTTT.

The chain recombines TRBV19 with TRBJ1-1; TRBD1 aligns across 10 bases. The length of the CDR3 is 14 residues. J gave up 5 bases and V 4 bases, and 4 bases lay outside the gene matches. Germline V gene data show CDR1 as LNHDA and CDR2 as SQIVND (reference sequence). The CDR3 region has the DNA TGTGCCAGTAGTAAAGACAGGGGGCGTACTGAAGCTTTCTTT. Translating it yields CASSKDRGRTEAFF.

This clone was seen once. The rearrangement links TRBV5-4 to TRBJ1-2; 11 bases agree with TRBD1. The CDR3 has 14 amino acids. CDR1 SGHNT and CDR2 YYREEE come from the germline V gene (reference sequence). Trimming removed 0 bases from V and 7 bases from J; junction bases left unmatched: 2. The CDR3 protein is CASSLAGQGGGYTF. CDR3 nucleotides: TGTGCCAGCAGCTTGGCGGGACAGGGGGGTGGCTACACCTTC. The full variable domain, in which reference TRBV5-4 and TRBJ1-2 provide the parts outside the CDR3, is ETGVTQSPTHLIKTRGQQVTLRCSSQSGHNTVSWYQQALGQGPQFIFQYYREEENGRGNFPPRFSGLQFPNYSSELNVNALELDDSALYLCASSLAGQGGGYTFGSGTRLTVV.

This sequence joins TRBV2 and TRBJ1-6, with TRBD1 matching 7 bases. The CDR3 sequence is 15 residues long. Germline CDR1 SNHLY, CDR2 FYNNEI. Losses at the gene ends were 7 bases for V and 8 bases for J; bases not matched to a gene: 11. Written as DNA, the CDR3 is TGTGCCAGCATCCTCCGGGGGCAGGGGGATTCACCCCTCCACTTT. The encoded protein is CASILRGQGDSPLHF.

CDR3 residues: CAWSLTGGESPLHF. The DNA of the CDR3 is TGTGCCTGGAGCTTGACAGGGGGCGAATCACCCCTCCACTTT. The chain is built from TRBV30 and TRBJ1-6, with 10 bases lining up with TRBD1. The germline V gene encodes CDR1 GTSNPN and CDR2 SVGIG (reference sequence). With 3 bases clipped from V and 10 bases from J, the junction kept 6 bases outside the gene matches. The CDR3 loop spans 14 amino acids.

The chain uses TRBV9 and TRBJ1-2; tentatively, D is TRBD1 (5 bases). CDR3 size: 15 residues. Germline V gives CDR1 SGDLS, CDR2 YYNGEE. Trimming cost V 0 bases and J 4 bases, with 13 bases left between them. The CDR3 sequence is CASSVEAGGVYGYTF. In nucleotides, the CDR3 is TGTGCCAGCAGCGTAGAAGCCGGGGGGGTCTATGGCTACACCTTC.

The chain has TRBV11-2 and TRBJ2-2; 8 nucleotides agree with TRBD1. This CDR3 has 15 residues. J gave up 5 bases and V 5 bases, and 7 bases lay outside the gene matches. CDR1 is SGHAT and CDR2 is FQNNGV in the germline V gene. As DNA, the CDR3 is TGTGCCAGCAGCCTTTTGCAGGGGGCGACCGGGGAGCTGTTTTTT. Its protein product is CASSLLQGATGELFF.

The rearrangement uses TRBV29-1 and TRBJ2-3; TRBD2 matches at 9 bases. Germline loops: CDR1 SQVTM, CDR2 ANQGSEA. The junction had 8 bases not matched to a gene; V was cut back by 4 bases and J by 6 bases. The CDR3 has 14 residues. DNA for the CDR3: TGCAGCGTTGTAATTGCGGGAGGGCCGGATACGCAGTATTTT. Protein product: CSVVIAGGPDTQYF.

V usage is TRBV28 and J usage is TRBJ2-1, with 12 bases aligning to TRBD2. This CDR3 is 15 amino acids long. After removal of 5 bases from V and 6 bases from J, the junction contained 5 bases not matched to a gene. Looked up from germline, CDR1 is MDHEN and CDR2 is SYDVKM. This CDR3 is CASSETSGRFNEQFF. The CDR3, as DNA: TGTGCCAGCAGTGAGACTAGCGGGAGATTCAATGAGCAGTTCTTC.

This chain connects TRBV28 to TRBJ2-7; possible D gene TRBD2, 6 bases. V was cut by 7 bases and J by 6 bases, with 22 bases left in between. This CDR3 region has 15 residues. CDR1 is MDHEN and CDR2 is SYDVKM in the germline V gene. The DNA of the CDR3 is TGTGCCAGCAAGATGGGGGGTCAGGGTCATGGCGAGCAGTACTTC. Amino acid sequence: CASKMGGQGHGEQYF.

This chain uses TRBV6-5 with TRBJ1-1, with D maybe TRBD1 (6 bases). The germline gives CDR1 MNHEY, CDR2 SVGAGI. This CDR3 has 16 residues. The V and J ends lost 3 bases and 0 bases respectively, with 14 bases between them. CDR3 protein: CASSYSAGVMNTEAFF. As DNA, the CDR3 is TGTGCCAGCAGTTATTCGGCAGGGGTCATGAACACTGAAGCTTTCTTT.

CDR3 amino acids: CASSFRLSRDRTYEQYF. The CDR3 nucleotides are TGTGCCAGCAGCTTTAGGCTTTCTCGAGACAGAACCTACGAGCAGTACTTC. The chain recombines TRBV11-3 with TRBJ2-7, with D tentatively TRBD1 (5 bases). Between the trimmed V and J ends, which lost 3 bases and 2 bases, there was a span of 20 bases. The germline V gene encodes CDR1 SGHNT and CDR2 YENEEA. The CDR3 covers 17 residues.

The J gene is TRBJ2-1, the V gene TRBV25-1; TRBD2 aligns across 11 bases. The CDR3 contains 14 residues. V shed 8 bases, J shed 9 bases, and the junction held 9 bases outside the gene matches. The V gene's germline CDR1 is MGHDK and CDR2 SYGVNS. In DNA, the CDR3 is TGTGCCAGCCTAGGACTAGCGGGCTCCGGTGAGCAGTTCTTC. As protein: CASLGLAGSGEQFF. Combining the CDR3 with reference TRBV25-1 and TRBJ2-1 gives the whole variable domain EADIYQTPRYLVIGTGKKITLECSQTMGHDKMYWYQQDPGMELHLIHYSYGVNSTEKGDLSSESTVSRIRTEHFPLTLESARPSHTSQYLCASLGLAGSGEQFFGPGTRLTVL.

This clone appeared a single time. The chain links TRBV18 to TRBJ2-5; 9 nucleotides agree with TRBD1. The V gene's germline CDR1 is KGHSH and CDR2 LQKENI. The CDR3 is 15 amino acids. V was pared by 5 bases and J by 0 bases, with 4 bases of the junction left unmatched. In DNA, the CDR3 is TGTGCCAGCTCAGGGACAGGGACGTACCAAGAGACCCAGTACTTC. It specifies CASSGTGTYQETQYF.

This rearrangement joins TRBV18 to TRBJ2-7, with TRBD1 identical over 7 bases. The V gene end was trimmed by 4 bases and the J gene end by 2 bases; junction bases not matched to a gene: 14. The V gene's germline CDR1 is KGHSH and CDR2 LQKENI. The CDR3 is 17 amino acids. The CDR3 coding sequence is TGTGCCAGCTCACTAGCCGCCTCGAGGACAGGTCCCTACGAGCAGTACTTC. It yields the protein CASSLAASRTGPYEQYF. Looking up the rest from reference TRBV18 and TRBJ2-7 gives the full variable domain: NAGVMQNPRHLVRRRGQEARLRCSPMKGHSHVYWYRQLPEEGLKFMVYLQKENIIDESGMPKERFSAEFPKEGPSILRIQQVVRGDSAAYFCASSLAASRTGPYEQYFGPGTRLTVT.

The CDR3 coding sequence is TGTGCCAGCAGCCAAGATTTGCGATATCGGGAAAAACTGTTTTTT. It is translated as CASSQDLRYREKLFF. V is TRBV3-1 (or the pseudogene TRBV3-2) and J is TRBJ1-4; no definite D call. Germline V gives CDR1 LGHDT, CDR2 YNNKEL (reference sequence). This CDR3 is 15 amino acids long. The ends were cut back, 0 bases at V and 8 bases at J, with 13 bases in the middle.

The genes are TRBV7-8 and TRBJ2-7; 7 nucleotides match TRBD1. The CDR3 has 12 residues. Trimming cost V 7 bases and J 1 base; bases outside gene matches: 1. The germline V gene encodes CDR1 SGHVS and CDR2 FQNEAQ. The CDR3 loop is CASTDRSYEQYF. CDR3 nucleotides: TGTGCCAGCACGGACAGGTCCTACGAGCAGTACTTC.